This T cell receptor (beta chain) comes out of a study of T cell repertoires in ileal Crohn's disease. Study-level background: At surgery, about 34% of patients smoked, with median disease duration approximately 8 years. About half of patients got postoperative therapy: under twelve thiopurines, around 18 anti-TNF. Points from the study as a whole: Every patient over 26.8% clonality showed endoscopic recurrence. Endoscopy was done a median around seven months after surgery.

Libraries were prepared by immunoSEQ multiplex PCR; TCRdb keeps only in-frame clonotypes and omits some of them. Among over 9,000 clones listed, more than 70% were seen once. A note on this clone: Its matching antigen is unknown.

Noted time point: neoterminal ileum biopsy at postoperative endoscopy, about 6 months after surgery. The sample consisted of ileal tissue. This TCR came from an adult with Crohn's disease.

The DNA of the CDR3 is TGTGCCAGCAGCGTATTACCCAGTCCACCTAATGAAAAACTGTTTTTT. It yields the protein CASSVLPSPPNEKLFF. The rearrangement links TRBV9 to TRBJ1-4; unclear D gene. V shed 1 base and J shed 3 bases, with 13 bases lying between them. From germline, CDR1 is SGDLS and CDR2 YYNGEE. The CDR3 has 16 amino acids.